This T cell receptor (beta chain) was captured by sequencing in a study of identical twins. In germline, CDR1 is MNHEY, CDR2 SVGEGT. V lost 8 bases, J lost 2 bases, and 18 bases lay in between. This CDR3 contains 15 residues. Each CDR3 protein gets one entry after TCRdb re-called the 5' RACE reads with MiXCR. The sample yields about 220,000 distinct CDR3 sequences, under 8.5% seen once. Only a few counts were recorded for this clonotype. The same sample was also studied in work on T cells expressing NK-cell markers.

This receptor was taken from a woman aged 18-35 years in good health. The chain has TRBV6-2 or TRBV6-3 and TRBJ1-1, with a weak D call TRBD1 (6 bases). Sequencing input: CD8+ T cells sorted from blood. This chain's CDR3 is CASSYRGGTNTEAFF. The CDR3 DNA reads as TGTGCCAGCTCTTACCGAGGGGGGACTAACACTGAAGCTTTCTTT.